What follows describes a single T cell receptor beta chain. Its antigen is undetermined. Sequence at one end of the junction differs from germline and may be a read error. Libraries were prepared by immunoSEQ multiplex PCR; TCRdb keeps only in-frame clonotypes and omits some of them. The sample consists of 40,000 to 60,000 clones, roughly 72% of them appearing once. Having been cultured for about 10 days, the cells underwent CD4+ T cell isolation. The CDR3 has 12 residues. The V gene's germline CDR1 is SGHTS and CDR2 YDEGEE. This record comes from a study of vaccination effects on CD4 cells after COVID-19.

This material consisted of CD4+ T cells from PBMCs cultured without peptide, taken before COVID-19 vaccination. The chain joins TRBV5-8 to TRBJ2-7; D remains ambiguous. The sequence was collected from a human donor who had a prior SARS-CoV-2 infection. CDR3 sequence reads: CASSSTHYEQCF. The CDR3 DNA is TGTGCCAGCAGTTCCACTCACTACGAGCAGTGCTTC.